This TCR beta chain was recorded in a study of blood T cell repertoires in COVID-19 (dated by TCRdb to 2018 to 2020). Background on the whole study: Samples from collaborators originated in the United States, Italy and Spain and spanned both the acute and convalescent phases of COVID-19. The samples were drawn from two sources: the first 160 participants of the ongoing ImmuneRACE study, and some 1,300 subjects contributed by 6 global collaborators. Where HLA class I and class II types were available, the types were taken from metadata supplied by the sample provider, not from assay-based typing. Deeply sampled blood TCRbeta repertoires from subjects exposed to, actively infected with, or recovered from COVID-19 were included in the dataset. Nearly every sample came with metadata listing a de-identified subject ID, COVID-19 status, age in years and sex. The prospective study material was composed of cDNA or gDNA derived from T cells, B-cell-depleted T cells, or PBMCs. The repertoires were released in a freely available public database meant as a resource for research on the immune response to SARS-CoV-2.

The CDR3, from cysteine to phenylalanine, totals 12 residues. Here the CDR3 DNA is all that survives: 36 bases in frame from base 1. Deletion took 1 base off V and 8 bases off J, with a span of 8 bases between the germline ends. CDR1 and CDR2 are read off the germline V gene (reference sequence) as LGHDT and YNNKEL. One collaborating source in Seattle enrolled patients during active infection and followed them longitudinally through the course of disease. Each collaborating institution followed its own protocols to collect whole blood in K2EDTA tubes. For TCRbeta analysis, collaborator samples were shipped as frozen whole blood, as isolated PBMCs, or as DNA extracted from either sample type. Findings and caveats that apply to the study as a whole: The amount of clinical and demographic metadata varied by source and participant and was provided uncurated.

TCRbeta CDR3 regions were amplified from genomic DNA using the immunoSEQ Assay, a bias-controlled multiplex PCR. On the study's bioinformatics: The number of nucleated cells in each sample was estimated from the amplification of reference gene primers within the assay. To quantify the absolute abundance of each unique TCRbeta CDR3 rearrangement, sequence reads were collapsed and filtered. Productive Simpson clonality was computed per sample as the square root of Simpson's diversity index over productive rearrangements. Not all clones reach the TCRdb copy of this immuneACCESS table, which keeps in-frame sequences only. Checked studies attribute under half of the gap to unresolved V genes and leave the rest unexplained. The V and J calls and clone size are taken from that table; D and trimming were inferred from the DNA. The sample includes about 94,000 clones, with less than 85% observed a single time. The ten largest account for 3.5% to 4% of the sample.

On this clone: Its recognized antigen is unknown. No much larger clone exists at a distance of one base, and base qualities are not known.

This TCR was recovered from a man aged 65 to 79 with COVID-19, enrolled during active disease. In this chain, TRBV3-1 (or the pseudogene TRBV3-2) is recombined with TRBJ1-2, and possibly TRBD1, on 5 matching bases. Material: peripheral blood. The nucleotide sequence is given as TGTGCCAGCAGCCAAGTCAGGGAAGGCTACACCTTC. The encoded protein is CASSQVREGYTF.